This T cell receptor beta chain was identified during a study of neurological immune-mediated disorders. The table lists this clonotype with many counts. As yet, its antigen is unknown. Unsorted libraries were generated from 2 million PBMCs. These cells had been stored in RNAlater at -80 C. V was clipped by 5 bases and J by 7 bases, with 8 bases between them. Germline V gene data show CDR1 as SEHNR and CDR2 as FQNEAQ (reference sequence). This CDR3 contains 12 residues. It was by 5'RACE with 10-nucleotide random UMIs that the cDNA was made. TCRdb fed the 5' RACE reads into MiXCR, producing one record per CDR3 protein. The sample carries 87,000 or so distinct CDR3 sequences, roughly 3.3% recorded once. Notes on the study in general: There was no clinical or MRI feature that was associated with the multiple sclerosis repertoire cluster. Multiple sclerosis patients had less TCR clonal expansion than even healthy controls, unlike HTLV-1-associated myelopathy.

This receptor was identified in a woman aged 50 to 65 with multiple sclerosis. The rearrangement joins TRBV7-9 to TRBJ2-2, with D unclear. What was sequenced was PBMCs. The CDR3 is CASSIHDGELFF. The CDR3 DNA is TGTGCCAGCAGCATACATGACGGGGAGCTGTTTTTT.